The 4 T cell receptor beta chains below were found in one sample sequenced in a study of beta chain features in type 1 diabetes. Expressed TCRB transcripts got sequenced, as all isolated RNA was reverse transcribed. Method: immunoSEQ multiplex PCR; TCRdb's copy keeps in-frame clones and lacks some. The table has 130,000 to 150,000 clones, about 9.2% seen once. The sequenced sample consisted of central memory CD4+ T cells from blood. The receptors come from a man younger than 35 in good health.

The rearrangement uses TRBV7-2 and TRBJ2-4; 9 nucleotides align to TRBD2. The V gene's germline CDR1 is SGHTA and CDR2 FQGNSA. There are 14 residues in the CDR3. V dropped 5 bases and J dropped 7; count of bases not matched to a gene: 6. In DNA form, the CDR3 reads TGTGCCAGCAGCCCTGTAGCGGGGGAGAACATTCAGTACTTC. Translation gives CASSPVAGENIQYF.

This clone was seen only a few times. The rearrangement links TRBV6-5 to TRBJ1-2; D unclear. CDR3 size: 13 residues. Germline V gene lookup returns CDR1 MNHEY and CDR2 SVGAGI. V lost 3 bases to trimming and J lost 1 base, with 6 bases between them. The CDR3: CASSYSHNYGYTF. The CDR3 region has the DNA TGTGCCAGCAGTTATAGCCATAACTATGGCTACACCTTC.

The V and J genes are TRBV6-5 and TRBJ1-2; possibly TRBD1 for D (6 bases). V lost 6 bases to trimming and J lost 4 bases, with 12 bases between them. The CDR3 extends over 13 amino acids. Germline V gene sequence: CDR1 MNHEY, CDR2 SVGAGI. The CDR3 bases are TGTGCCAGCAGGCTGGGACAACTCTATGGCTACACCTTC. Its translation: CASRLGQLYGYTF.

The chain recombines TRBV10-2 with TRBJ2-6; D not resolved. V lost 8 bases and J lost 0, with 5 bases in between. CDR1 is WSHSY and CDR2 is SAAADI in the germline V gene. CDR3 length: 13 residues. This CDR3 reads CASHFSGANVLTF. CDR3 coding DNA: TGCGCCAGCCATTTCTCTGGGGCCAACGTCCTGACTTTC.